These T cell receptor beta chains were read from a single sample in a study of graft-versus-host responses after intestinal transplantation. Some clones are missing from TCRdb's copy, which holds only in-frame ones; the method was immunoSEQ multiplex PCR. The table lists more than 80,000 clones, 88% of them singletons. The antigens these receptors bind are not known. The specimen was unstimulated CD4+ T cells sorted from spleen or lymph node cells, collected before transplant. The source is a human donor who was the organ donor for an intestinal transplant. CDR3s include the opening cysteine and the closing phenylalanine or tryptophan. A D gene is named only where the DNA matches it firmly. Where a row states a size, it is once, few, many or the class of an expanded clone; other rows omit it.

J: TRBJ2-5
size: NA
D: TRBD2
length: 13
V: TRBV2
DNA: TGTGCCAGCAGTGTCGGACTAGCAGAGACCCAGTACTTC
CDR3: CASSVGLAETQYF

J: TRBJ1-3
size: NA
D: TRBD1
length: 15
V: TRBV18
DNA: TGTGCCAGCTCGTCCGGGACAGGGCGAAGGAACACCATATATTTT
CDR3: CASSSGTGRRNTIYF

J: TRBJ2-3
size: NA
D: TRBD2
length: 20
V: TRBV5-4
DNA: TGTGCCAGCAGCTTCTTCGCGGGAGGGCCCTCGCGAGACGGCACAGATACGCAGTATTTT
CDR3: CASSFFAGGPSRDGTDTQYF

J: TRBJ2-3
size: NA
D: TRBD2
length: 14
V: TRBV9
DNA: TGTGCCAGCAGCCTCGGACTAGCGAGAGATACGCAGTATTTT
CDR3: CASSLGLARDTQYF

J: TRBJ2-3
size: once
D: NA
length: 14
V: TRBV7-3
DNA: TGTGCCAGCAGCTTACATACCTATCCAGATACGCAGTATTTT
CDR3: CASSLHTYPDTQYF

J: TRBJ2-7
size: NA
D: NA
length: 12
V: TRBV5-1
DNA: TGCGCCAGCAGCTTGAGGGGCTACGAGCAGTACTTC
CDR3: CASSLRGYEQYF

J: TRBJ2-7
size: NA
D: NA
length: 14
V: TRBV27
DNA: TGTGCCAGCAGTTTTAAGGGGGATCTCTACGAGCAGTACTTC
CDR3: CASSFKGDLYEQYF

J: TRBJ2-1
size: NA
D: NA
length: 15
V: TRBV5-6
DNA: TGTGCCAGCAGTCTTAGGGAGGATTCATACAATGAGCAGTTCTTC
CDR3: CASSLREDSYNEQFF

J: TRBJ2-1
size: NA
D: TRBD2
length: 13
V: TRBV2
DNA: TGTGCCAGTTTAGCGGGAGAGTACAATGAGCAGTTCTTC
CDR3: CASLAGEYNEQFF

J: TRBJ1-1
size: NA
D: NA
length: 15
V: TRBV28
DNA: TGTGCCAGCAGTCCGCCACTTGGCCGGGGCACTGAAGCTTTCTTT
CDR3: CASSPPLGRGTEAFF

J: TRBJ2-1
size: NA
D: TRBD2
length: 15
V: TRBV7-9
DNA: TGTGCCAGCAGCCCCGGGACTAGTGCCTACAATGAGCAGTTCTTC
CDR3: CASSPGTSAYNEQFF

J: TRBJ1-3
size: NA
D: NA
length: 16
V: TRBV13
DNA: TGTGCCAGCAGCCCCCCGGAACAGGGAACAGGAAACACCATATATTTT
CDR3: CASSPPEQGTGNTIYF

J: TRBJ2-7
size: NA
D: NA
length: 14
V: TRBV5-1
DNA: TGCGCCAGCAGCTTAGGGGACTTTATGGGGGAGCAGTACTTC
CDR3: CASSLGDFMGEQYF

J: TRBJ1-4
size: NA
D: NA
length: 14
V: TRBV28
DNA: TGTGCCAGCACCGGGGTTGGGTTTTTGGAAAAACTGTTTTTT
CDR3: CASTGVGFLEKLFF

J: TRBJ2-2
size: few
D: NA
length: 12
V: TRBV29-1
DNA: TGCAGCGGGCAGGGCAACACCGGGGAGCTGTTTTTT
CDR3: CSGQGNTGELFF

J: TRBJ2-1
size: once
D: TRBD2
length: 14
V: TRBV9
DNA: TGTGCCAGCAGCGTCCGGGACTATTACAATGAGCAGTTCTTC
CDR3: CASSVRDYYNEQFF

J: TRBJ2-1
size: NA
D: TRBD1
length: 13
V: TRBV6-1
DNA: TGTGCCAGCAGACAGGGGAGATACAATGAGCAGTTCTTC
CDR3: CASRQGRYNEQFF

J: TRBJ2-5
size: NA
D: NA
length: 15
V: TRBV11-3
DNA: TGTGCCAGCAGCTTCGAGGGACTGGAAGGGGAGACCCAGTACTTC
CDR3: CASSFEGLEGETQYF

J: TRBJ2-7
size: NA
D: NA
length: 15
V: TRBV7-2
DNA: TGTGCCAGCGCGCCTACAGGGTGGGGGACCTACGAGCAGTACTTC
CDR3: CASAPTGWGTYEQYF

J: TRBJ2-7
size: few
D: NA
length: 15
V: TRBV6-1
DNA: TGTGCCAGCAGCAAGATAATGACAGACGTCTACGAGCAGTACTTC
CDR3: CASSKIMTDVYEQYF

J: TRBJ1-1
size: NA
D: NA
length: 13
V: TRBV11-2
DNA: TGTGCCAGCAGCCCGAGGGGAGGGACTGAAGCTTTCTTT
CDR3: CASSPRGGTEAFF

J: TRBJ1-1
size: NA
D: NA
length: 15
V: TRBV2
DNA: TGTGCCAGCAGTGAGTTTGGCAGGGGGAACACTGAAGCTTTCTTT
CDR3: CASSEFGRGNTEAFF

J: TRBJ2-3
size: NA
D: TRBD1
length: 15
V: TRBV27
DNA: TGTGCCAGCAGGTTGACAGGGGTGAGAGGAGATACGCAGTATTTT
CDR3: CASRLTGVRGDTQYF

J: TRBJ1-1
size: NA
D: NA
length: 13
V: TRBV2
DNA: TGTGCCAGCATTCCATTGGCCAGTCCTGAAGCTTTCTTT
CDR3: CASIPLASPEAFF

J: TRBJ2-7
size: NA
D: TRBD1
length: 15
V: TRBV19
DNA: TGTGCCAGTAGTCGTCCCGGGACAGGGGGCGACGAGCAGTACTTC
CDR3: CASSRPGTGGDEQYF

J: TRBJ2-3
size: NA
D: NA
length: 13
V: TRBV28
DNA: TGTGCCAGCAGTTTGGTCCCTAGGGATACGCAGTATTTT
CDR3: CASSLVPRDTQYF

J: TRBJ1-1
size: once
D: NA
length: 17
V: TRBV11-3
DNA: TGTGCCAGCAGCTTAGTCTTGTTGGGGGCCCAGAACACTGAAGCTTTCTTT
CDR3: CASSLVLLGAQNTEAFF

J: TRBJ2-5
size: NA
D: NA
length: 11
V: TRBV19
DNA: TGTGCCAGTAGTTCGCAAGAGACCCAGTACTTC
CDR3: CASSSQETQYF

J: TRBJ2-5
size: NA
D: NA
length: 13
V: TRBV7-8
DNA: TGTGCCAGCAGCCGGGAGAGGAGGGAGACCCAGTACTTC
CDR3: CASSRERRETQYF

J: TRBJ2-7
size: few
D: TRBD1
length: 15
V: TRBV5-6
DNA: TGTGCCAGCAGCTTGCTAGGGACAGGGTGGAAGGAGCAGTACTTC
CDR3: CASSLLGTGWKEQYF

J: TRBJ2-7
size: NA
D: NA
length: 13
V: TRBV2
DNA: TGTGCCAGCAAAATGGCGGGGTCCTACGAGCAGTACTTC
CDR3: CASKMAGSYEQYF

J: TRBJ2-3
size: NA
D: TRBD2
length: 14
V: TRBV5-1
DNA: TGCGCCAGCAGCCCGACTAGCGGGAGCGATACGCAGTATTTT
CDR3: CASSPTSGSDTQYF

J: TRBJ1-4
size: once
D: TRBD1
length: 13
V: TRBV28
DNA: TGTGCCAGCCGAGCTCAGGGGGACGGAAAACTGTTTTTT
CDR3: CASRAQGDGKLFF

J: TRBJ1-1
size: NA
D: TRBD1
length: 17
V: TRBV28
DNA: TGTGCCAGCAGTTTATGGGACAGGGGGAAGGGTAACACTGAAGCTTTCTTT
CDR3: CASSLWDRGKGNTEAFF

J: TRBJ2-1
size: NA
D: TRBD2
length: 15
V: TRBV5-1
DNA: TGCGCCAGCAGCTTGGAGCGGGGGTCTTACAATGAGCAGTTCTTC
CDR3: CASSLERGSYNEQFF

J: TRBJ1-2
size: few
D: NA
length: 12
V: TRBV5-1
DNA: TGCGCCAGCAGCTTGTCCGGGGATGGCTACACCTTC
CDR3: CASSLSGDGYTF

J: TRBJ2-3
size: NA
D: NA
length: 15
V: TRBV6-5
DNA: TGTGCCAGCAGTTACTCGGGGGGAGAGGAAGATACGCAGTATTTT
CDR3: CASSYSGGEEDTQYF

J: TRBJ2-5
size: NA
D: TRBD1
length: 13
V: TRBV18
DNA: TGTGCCAGCCTGGGACAGCTACAAGAGACCCAGTACTTC
CDR3: CASLGQLQETQYF

J: TRBJ1-2
size: NA
D: TRBD1
length: 14
V: TRBV18
DNA: TGTGCCAGCTCACCTTCCGGACAGGGTGGCGGCTACACCTTC
CDR3: CASSPSGQGGGYTF

J: TRBJ2-3
size: once
D: NA
length: 14
V: TRBV6-1
DNA: TGTGCCAGCAGTGCCATAGTTCGTACAGATACGCAGTATTTT
CDR3: CASSAIVRTDTQYF

J: TRBJ2-5
size: once
D: NA
length: 12
V: TRBV6-1
DNA: TGTGCCAGCAGTGAAATACTGGAGACCCAGTACTTC
CDR3: CASSEILETQYF

J: TRBJ2-5
size: NA
D: NA
length: 14
V: TRBV5-1
DNA: TGCGCCAGCAGCATAGGGGCCGCGGAAGAGGCCCAGTACTTC
CDR3: CASSIGAAEEAQYF

J: TRBJ2-7
size: NA
D: TRBD2
length: 15
V: TRBV27
DNA: TGTGCCAGCAGTTGGGGGACTAGCGGGAGGGACGAGCAGTACTTC
CDR3: CASSWGTSGRDEQYF

J: TRBJ2-3
size: NA
D: TRBD1
length: 14
V: TRBV2
DNA: TGTGCCAGCAGCGGACAGGGTGGGGGGGATACGCAGTATTTT
CDR3: CASSGQGGGDTQYF

J: TRBJ2-4
size: once
D: NA
length: 16
V: TRBV2
DNA: TGTGCCAGCAGCATCCGCGGGACTCGAGGGGGCAACATTCAGTACTTC
CDR3: CASSIRGTRGGNIQYF

J: TRBJ2-7
size: NA
D: NA
length: 11
V: TRBV28
DNA: TGTGCCAGCAGGGAGACCTACGAGCAGTACTTC
CDR3: CASRETYEQYF

J: TRBJ1-6
size: NA
D: NA
length: 17
V: TRBV28
DNA: TGTGCCAGCAGTTTACCCTCCCCAGGGGTCTATAATTCACCCCTCCACTTT
CDR3: CASSLPSPGVYNSPLHF

J: TRBJ2-1
size: NA
D: TRBD2
length: 15
V: TRBV19
DNA: TGTGCCAGTAGTGACTGCGGGGGGCTCGGAAATGAGCAGTTCTTC
CDR3: CASSDCGGLGNEQFF

J: TRBJ2-1
size: NA
D: TRBD2
length: 16
V: TRBV7-3
DNA: TGTGCCAGCAGCTTAATTGCTAGCGGGTTTGGTAATGAGCAGTTCTTC
CDR3: CASSLIASGFGNEQFF

J: TRBJ2-3
size: NA
D: TRBD2
length: 9
V: TRBV2
DNA: TGTGCCTTCGGGGGGGCGCAGTATTTT
CDR3: CAFGGAQYF

J: TRBJ2-3
size: NA
D: TRBD2
length: 16
V: TRBV4-3
DNA: TGCGCCAGCAGCCGAAAGGGTAGCGGGAGCACAGATACGCAGTATTTT
CDR3: CASSRKGSGSTDTQYF

J: TRBJ2-2
size: few
D: NA
length: 16
V: TRBV6-5
DNA: TGTGCCAGCAGTTACTCGCCGGGGGCGAACACCGGGGAGCTGTTTTTT
CDR3: CASSYSPGANTGELFF

J: TRBJ1-5
size: few
D: TRBD1
length: 15
V: TRBV27
DNA: TGTGCCAGCAGTTTAACCCGGACAGGGAGTCAGCCCCAGCATTTT
CDR3: CASSLTRTGSQPQHF

J: TRBJ2-1
size: NA
D: NA
length: 11
V: TRBV20-1
DNA: TGCAGTGCCTCCGGGTTTGATGAGCAGTTCTTC
CDR3: CSASGFDEQFF